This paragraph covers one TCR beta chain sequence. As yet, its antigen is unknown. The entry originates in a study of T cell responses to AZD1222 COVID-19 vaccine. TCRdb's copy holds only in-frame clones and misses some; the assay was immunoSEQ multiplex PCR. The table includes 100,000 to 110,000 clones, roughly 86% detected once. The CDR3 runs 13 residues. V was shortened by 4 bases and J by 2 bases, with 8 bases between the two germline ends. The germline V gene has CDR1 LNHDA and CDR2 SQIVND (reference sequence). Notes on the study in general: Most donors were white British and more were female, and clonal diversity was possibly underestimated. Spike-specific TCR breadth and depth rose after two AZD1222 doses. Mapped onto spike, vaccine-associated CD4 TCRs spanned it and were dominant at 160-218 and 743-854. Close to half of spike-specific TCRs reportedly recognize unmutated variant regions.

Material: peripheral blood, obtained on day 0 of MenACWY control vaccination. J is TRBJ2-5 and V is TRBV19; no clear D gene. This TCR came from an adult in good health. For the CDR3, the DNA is TGTGCCAGTAGTAAGTCCAAACAAGAGACCCAGTACTTC. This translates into CASSKSKQETQYF.